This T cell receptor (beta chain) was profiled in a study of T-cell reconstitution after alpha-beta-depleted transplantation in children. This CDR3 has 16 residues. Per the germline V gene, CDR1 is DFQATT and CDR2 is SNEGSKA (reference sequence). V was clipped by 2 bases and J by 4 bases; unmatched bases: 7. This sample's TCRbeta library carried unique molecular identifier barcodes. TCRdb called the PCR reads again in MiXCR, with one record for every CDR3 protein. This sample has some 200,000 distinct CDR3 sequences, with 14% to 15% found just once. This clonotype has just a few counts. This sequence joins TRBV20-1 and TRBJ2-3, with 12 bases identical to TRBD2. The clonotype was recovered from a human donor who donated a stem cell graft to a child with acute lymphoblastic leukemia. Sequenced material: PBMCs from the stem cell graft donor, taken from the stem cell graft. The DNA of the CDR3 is TGCAGTGCTAGACTCCTAGCGGGAGGGAACCCAGATACGCAGTATTTT. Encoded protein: CSARLLAGGNPDTQYF.